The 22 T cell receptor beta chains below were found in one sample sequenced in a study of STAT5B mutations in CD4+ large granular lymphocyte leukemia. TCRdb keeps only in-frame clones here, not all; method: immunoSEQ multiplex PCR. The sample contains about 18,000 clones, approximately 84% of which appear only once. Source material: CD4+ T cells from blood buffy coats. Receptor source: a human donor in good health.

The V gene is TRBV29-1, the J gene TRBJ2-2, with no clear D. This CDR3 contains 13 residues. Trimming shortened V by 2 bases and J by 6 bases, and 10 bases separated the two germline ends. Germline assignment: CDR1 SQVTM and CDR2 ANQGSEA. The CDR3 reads CSVEFNQAGELFF. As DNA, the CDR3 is TGCAGCGTTGAATTTAATCAGGCCGGGGAGCTGTTTTTT.

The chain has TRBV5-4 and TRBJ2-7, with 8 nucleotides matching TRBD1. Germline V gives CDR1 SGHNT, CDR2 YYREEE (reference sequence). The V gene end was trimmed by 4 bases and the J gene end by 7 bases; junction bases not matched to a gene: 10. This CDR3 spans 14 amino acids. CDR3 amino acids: CASSLGDRSREQYF. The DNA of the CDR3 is TGTGCCAGCAGCCTGGGGGACAGGTCTCGGGAGCAGTACTTC. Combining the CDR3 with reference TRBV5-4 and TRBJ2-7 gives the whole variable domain ETGVTQSPTHLIKTRGQQVTLRCSSQSGHNTVSWYQQALGQGPQFIFQYYREEENGRGNFPPRFSGLQFPNYSSELNVNALELDDSALYLCASSLGDRSREQYFGPGTRLTVT.

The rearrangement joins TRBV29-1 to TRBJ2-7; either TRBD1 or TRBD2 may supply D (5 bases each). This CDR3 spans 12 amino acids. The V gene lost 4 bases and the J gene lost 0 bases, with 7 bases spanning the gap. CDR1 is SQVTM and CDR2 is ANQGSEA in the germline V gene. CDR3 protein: CSVAGSSYEQYF. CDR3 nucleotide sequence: TGCAGCGTTGCAGGGAGCTCCTACGAGCAGTACTTC.

CDR3 amino acids: CSASRAYEQYF. DNA for the CDR3: TGCAGTGCTAGTAGGGCCTACGAGCAGTACTTC. This chain joins TRBV20-1 and TRBJ2-7, with D uncertain. Per the germline V gene, CDR1 is DFQATT and CDR2 is SNEGSKA (reference sequence). The CDR3 is made up of 11 amino acids. V was clipped by 3 bases and J by 2 bases, with 5 bases between them.

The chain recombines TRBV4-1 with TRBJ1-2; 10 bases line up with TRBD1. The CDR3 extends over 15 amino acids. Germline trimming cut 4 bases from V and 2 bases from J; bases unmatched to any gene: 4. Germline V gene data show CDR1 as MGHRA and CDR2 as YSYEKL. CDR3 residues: CASSPGDRGNYGYTF. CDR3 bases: TGCGCCAGCAGCCCAGGGGACAGGGGAAACTATGGCTACACCTTC.

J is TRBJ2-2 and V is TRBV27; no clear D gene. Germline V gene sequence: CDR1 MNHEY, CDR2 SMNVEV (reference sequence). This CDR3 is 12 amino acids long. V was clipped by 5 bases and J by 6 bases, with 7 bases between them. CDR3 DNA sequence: TGTGCCAGCAGTCTTCGTCCCGGGGAGCTGTTTTTT. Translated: CASSLRPGELFF.

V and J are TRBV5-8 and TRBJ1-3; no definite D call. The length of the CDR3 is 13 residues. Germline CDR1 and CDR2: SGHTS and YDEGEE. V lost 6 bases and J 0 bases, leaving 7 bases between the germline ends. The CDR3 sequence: CASKVSSGNTIYF. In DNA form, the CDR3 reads TGTGCCAGCAAAGTTAGCTCTGGAAACACCATATATTTT.

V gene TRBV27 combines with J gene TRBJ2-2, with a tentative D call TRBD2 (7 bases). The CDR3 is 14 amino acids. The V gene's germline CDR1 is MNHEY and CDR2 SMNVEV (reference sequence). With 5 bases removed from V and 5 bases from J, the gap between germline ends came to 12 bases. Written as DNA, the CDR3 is TGTGCCAGCAGTAGGGGGGGGAAGACCGGGGAGCTGTTTTTT. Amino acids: CASSRGGKTGELFF.

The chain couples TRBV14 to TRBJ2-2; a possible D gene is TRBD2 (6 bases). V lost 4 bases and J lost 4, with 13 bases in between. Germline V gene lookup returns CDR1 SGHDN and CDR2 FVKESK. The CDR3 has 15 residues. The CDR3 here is CASSLRVGGTGELFF. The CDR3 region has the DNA TGTGCCAGCAGCCTCAGGGTCGGGGGCACCGGGGAGCTGTTTTTT.

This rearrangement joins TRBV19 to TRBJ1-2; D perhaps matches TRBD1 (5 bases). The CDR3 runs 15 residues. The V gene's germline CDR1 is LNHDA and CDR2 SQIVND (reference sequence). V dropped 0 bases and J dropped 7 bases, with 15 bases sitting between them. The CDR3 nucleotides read TGTGCCAGTAGTATAGATGGGGGGAGCGGCGGTGGCTACACCTTC. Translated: CASSIDGGSGGGYTF.

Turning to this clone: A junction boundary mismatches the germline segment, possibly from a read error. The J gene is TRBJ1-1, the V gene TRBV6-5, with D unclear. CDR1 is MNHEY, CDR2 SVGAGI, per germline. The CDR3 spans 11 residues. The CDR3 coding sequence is TGTGCCAGTTTGATGAACGCTGAAGCTTTCTTT. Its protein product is CASLMNAEAFF.

For the CDR3, the DNA is TGTGCCAGCAGTGGGCCAGCGGGAGGGCCAGGGGATACGCAGTATTTT. Its protein is CASSGPAGGPGDTQYF. V is TRBV2 and J is TRBJ2-3, with 10 positions matching TRBD2. V gave up 4 bases and J gave up 6 bases; unmatched junction bases: 10. The CDR3 runs 16 residues. CDR1 SNHLY and CDR2 FYNNEI come from the germline V gene.

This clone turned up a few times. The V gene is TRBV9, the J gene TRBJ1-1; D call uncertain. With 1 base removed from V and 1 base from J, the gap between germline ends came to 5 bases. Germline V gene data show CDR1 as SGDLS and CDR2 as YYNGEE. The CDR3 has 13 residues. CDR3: CASSVWGNTEAFF. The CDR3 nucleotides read TGTGCCAGCAGCGTATGGGGGAACACTGAAGCTTTCTTT.

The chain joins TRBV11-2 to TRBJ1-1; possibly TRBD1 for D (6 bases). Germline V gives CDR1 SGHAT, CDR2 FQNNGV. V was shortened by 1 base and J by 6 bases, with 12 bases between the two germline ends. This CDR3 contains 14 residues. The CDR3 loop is CASSLAGVLPEAFF. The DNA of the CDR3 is TGTGCCAGCAGCTTAGCAGGGGTTTTACCTGAAGCTTTCTTT.

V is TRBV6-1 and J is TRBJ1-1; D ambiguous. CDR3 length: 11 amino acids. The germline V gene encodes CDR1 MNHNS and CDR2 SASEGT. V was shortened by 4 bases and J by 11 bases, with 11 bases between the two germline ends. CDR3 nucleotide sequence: TGTGCCAGCAGTGGGGCCGGTAAGGCTTTCTTT. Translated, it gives CASSGAGKAFF.

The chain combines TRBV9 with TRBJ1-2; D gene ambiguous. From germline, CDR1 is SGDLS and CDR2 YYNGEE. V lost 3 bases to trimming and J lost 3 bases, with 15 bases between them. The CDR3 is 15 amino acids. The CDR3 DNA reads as TGTGCCAGCAGCGGCCTTAGGAGGTCATACTATGGCTACACCTTC. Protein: CASSGLRRSYYGYTF.

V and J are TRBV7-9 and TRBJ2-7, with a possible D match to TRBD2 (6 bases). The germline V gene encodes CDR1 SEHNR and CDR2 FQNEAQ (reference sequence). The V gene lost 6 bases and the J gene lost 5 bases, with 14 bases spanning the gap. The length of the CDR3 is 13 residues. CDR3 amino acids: CASSFREPHEQYF. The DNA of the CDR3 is TGTGCCAGCAGTTTTCGGGAGCCCCACGAGCAGTACTTC.

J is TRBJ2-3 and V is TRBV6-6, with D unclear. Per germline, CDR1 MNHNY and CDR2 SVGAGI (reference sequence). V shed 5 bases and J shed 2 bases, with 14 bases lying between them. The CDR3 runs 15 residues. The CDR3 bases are TGTGCCAGCAGTCAGACCCTGACCTACACAGATACGCAGTATTTT. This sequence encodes CASSQTLTYTDTQYF.

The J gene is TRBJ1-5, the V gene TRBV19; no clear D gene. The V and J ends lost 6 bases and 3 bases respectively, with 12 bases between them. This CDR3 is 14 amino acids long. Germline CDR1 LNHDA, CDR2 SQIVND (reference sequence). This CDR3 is CASRSGIFNQPQHF. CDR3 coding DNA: TGTGCCAGTAGATCCGGGATCTTCAATCAGCCCCAGCATTTT.

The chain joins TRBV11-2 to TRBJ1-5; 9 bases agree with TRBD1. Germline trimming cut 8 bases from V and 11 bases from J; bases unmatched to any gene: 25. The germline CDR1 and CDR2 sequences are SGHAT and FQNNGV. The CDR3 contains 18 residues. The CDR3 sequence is CASSRDRVGGGASHAQHF. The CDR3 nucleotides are TGTGCCAGCTCCCGGGACAGGGTAGGAGGTGGGGCCTCCCACGCCCAGCATTTT.

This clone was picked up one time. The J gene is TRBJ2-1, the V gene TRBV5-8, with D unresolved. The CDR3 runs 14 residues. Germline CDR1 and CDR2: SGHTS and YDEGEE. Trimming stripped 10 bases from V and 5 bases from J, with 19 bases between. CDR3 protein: CASIPFLENNEQFF. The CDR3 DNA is TGTGCCTCGATTCCCTTTTTAGAAAACAATGAGCAGTTCTTC.

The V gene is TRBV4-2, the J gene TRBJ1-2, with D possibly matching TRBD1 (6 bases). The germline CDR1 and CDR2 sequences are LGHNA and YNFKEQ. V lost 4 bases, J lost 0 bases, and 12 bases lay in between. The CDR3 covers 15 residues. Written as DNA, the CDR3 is TGTGCCAGCAGCCGCGACAGGCGAGCTAACTATGGCTACACCTTC. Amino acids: CASSRDRRANYGYTF.